This entry lists 26 T cell receptor beta chains sequenced from one sample in a study of CD8+CD57+ T cells in acquired aplastic anemia. Genomic DNA provided the template from which TCR beta VDJ and CDR3 profiles were obtained. TCRdb reprocessed the reads with MiXCR, giving one entry per CDR3 protein. Among under 350,000 distinct CDR3 sequences, roughly 53% were seen once, and the ten largest hold 1% to 1.5%. Patients chosen for sequencing had shown CD8+CD57+ cell expansion by flow cytometry. Sequencing input: sorted CD4+, CD8+, or CD8+CD57+ T cells (not recorded which) from PBMCs. The receptors come from a human donor with aplastic anemia.

This clonotype appeared a few times. The chain employs TRBV29-1 and TRBJ2-7, with D maybe TRBD1 (6 bases). The germline V and J ends were trimmed by 8 bases and 5 bases, with 13 bases remaining between them. The CDR3 loop spans 11 amino acids. The germline V gene has CDR1 SQVTM and CDR2 ANQGSEA. The CDR3 loop is CSTGTINEQYF. Written as DNA, the CDR3 is TGCAGCACCGGGACAATCAACGAGCAGTACTTC.

J is TRBJ1-1 and V is TRBV4-1; D gene unclear. The CDR3 runs to 13 residues. CDR1 is MGHRA, CDR2 YSYEKL, per germline. V lost 2 bases and J 4 bases, leaving 8 bases between the germline ends. The CDR3, as DNA: TGCGCCAGCAGCCAACAGTTAGGCACTGAAGCTTTCTTT. Encoded protein: CASSQQLGTEAFF.

This clonotype appeared a few times. The rearrangement joins TRBV29-1 to TRBJ2-7; TRBD2 agrees at 11 bases. Germline V gene data show CDR1 as SQVTM and CDR2 as ANQGSEA. This CDR3 comprises 15 residues. J was trimmed by 0 bases and V by 3 bases; bases with no gene match: 4. CDR3 amino acids: CSVDVAGGISYEQYF. The CDR3 DNA reads as TGCAGCGTTGATGTAGCGGGGGGGATCTCCTACGAGCAGTACTTC.

In its sample, this clonotype was seen once. The chain uses TRBV24-1 and TRBJ2-5, with D possibly being TRBD1 or TRBD2 (7 bases each). The germline gives CDR1 KGHDR, CDR2 SFDVKD. This CDR3 is built from 14 residues. Trimming pared 4 bases from V and 4 bases from J, leaving 12 bases between. The CDR3 is CATSDPRGGETQYF. CDR3 in DNA: TGTGCCACCAGTGACCCCAGGGGGGGAGAGACCCAGTACTTC.

A few counts support this clonotype. This CDR3 reads CATSDDGEIYTF. CDR3 nucleotides: TGTGCCACCAGTGATGATGGGGAAATTTACACCTTC. The chain is built from TRBV24-1 and TRBJ1-2, with D unresolved. Trimming stripped 3 bases from V and 11 bases from J, with 12 bases between. Germline-derived CDR1 and CDR2 are KGHDR and SFDVKD. The CDR3 is 12 amino acids.

V gene TRBV5-1 combines with J gene TRBJ1-1; 9 bases agree with TRBD1. Losses at the gene ends were 4 bases for V and 1 base for J; bases not matched to a gene: 5. The germline gives CDR1 SGHRS, CDR2 YFSETQ. The CDR3 sequence is 15 residues long. The CDR3 DNA reads as TGCGCCAGCAGCATAACAGGGGGCCCGAACACTGAAGCTTTCTTT. Amino acids: CASSITGGPNTEAFF.

V usage is TRBV29-1 and J usage is TRBJ2-1, with D hard to call. Looked up from germline, CDR1 is SQVTM and CDR2 is ANQGSEA. V lost 6 bases and J 3 bases, leaving 9 bases between the germline ends. CDR3 length equals 12 residues. This CDR3 reads CSVESLYNEQFF. CDR3 DNA: TGCAGCGTGGAGAGTCTCTACAATGAGCAGTTCTTC.

The V gene is TRBV20-1, the J gene TRBJ2-7; either TRBD1 or TRBD2 may fit D (5 bases each). V was trimmed by 6 bases and J by 12 bases, leaving 9 bases between them. CDR1 is DFQATT and CDR2 is SNEGSKA in the germline V gene (reference sequence). The CDR3 totals 8 residues. The CDR3 is CSAPGTYF. The CDR3 bases are TGCAGTGCCCCCGGGACGTACTTC.

This rearrangement joins TRBV7-2 to TRBJ2-6, with no clear D. V lost 4 bases and J 0 bases, leaving 7 bases between the germline ends. The CDR3 has 15 amino acids. Germline assignment: CDR1 SGHTA and CDR2 FQGNSA. In DNA form, the CDR3 reads TGTGCCAGCAGCTCGACTCCCTCTGGGGCCAACGTCCTGACTTTC. Residues: CASSSTPSGANVLTF.

This clonotype turned up a few times. The chain joins TRBV7-2 to TRBJ2-7; weak D call: TRBD1 (6 bases). The CDR3 length is 15 residues. V lost 4 bases and J lost 1, with 14 bases in between. Germline values: CDR1 SGHTA, CDR2 FQGNSA. This CDR3 reads CASSYDRDRSYEQYF. Written as DNA, the CDR3 is TGTGCCAGCAGCTATGATCGTGACAGGTCCTACGAGCAGTACTTC.

This clonotype was recorded only once. The genes are TRBV7-9 and TRBJ1-4, with D hard to call. The V gene lost 5 bases and the J gene lost 8 bases, with 9 bases spanning the gap. This CDR3 is 12 amino acids long. Germline CDR1 SEHNR, CDR2 FQNEAQ (reference sequence). CDR3 bases: TGTGCCAGCAGCCCGCCGAGCGAAAAACTGTTTTTT. This encodes CASSPPSEKLFF.

V usage is TRBV5-1 and J usage is TRBJ1-5; D unclear. This CDR3 has 13 amino acids. V lost 4 bases and J 6 bases, leaving 11 bases between the germline ends. Germline loops: CDR1 SGHRS, CDR2 YFSETQ. CDR3 nucleotides: TGCGCCAGCAGCGCATCCGGGAGTCAGCCCCAGCATTTT. The encoded protein is CASSASGSQPQHF.

The chain carries TRBV5-6 and TRBJ1-1; tentatively, D is TRBD1 (5 bases). CDR3 size: 15 residues. Per germline, CDR1 SGHDT and CDR2 YYEEEE. Trimming cost V 1 base and J 4 bases, with 14 bases left between them. The CDR3 sequence: CASSLTGTVGTEAFF. DNA of the CDR3: TGTGCCAGCAGCTTGACCGGGACGGTGGGCACTGAAGCTTTCTTT.

The V call is TRBV29-1, the J call TRBJ1-2; D gene uncertain. The CDR3 extends over 12 amino acids. The ends were cut back, 1 base at V and 5 bases at J, with 8 bases in the middle. Per germline, CDR1 SQVTM and CDR2 ANQGSEA. The CDR3 region has the DNA TGCAGCGTTGAAGGCCCGGGATATGGCTACACCTTC. Protein sequence: CSVEGPGYGYTF.

The gene calls are TRBV10-3 and TRBJ2-1; 9 positions match TRBD2. The length of the CDR3 is 18 residues. CDR1 and CDR2 from the germline V gene are ENHRY and SYGVKD. Trimming removed 8 bases from V and 5 bases from J; junction bases left unmatched: 19. The CDR3 region has the DNA TGTGCCATCGGCTCGAGTTGGCGGGAGGGCCTAACACACAATGAGCAGTTCTTC. Its translation is CAIGSSWREGLTHNEQFF.

The V call is TRBV7-9, the J call TRBJ2-2; the match to TRBD1 covers 9 bases. This CDR3 is built from 14 residues. In germline, CDR1 is SEHNR, CDR2 FQNEAQ (reference sequence). V lost 3 bases and J lost 6; bases outside the gene matches: 2. CDR3 in DNA: TGTGCCAGCAGCTTGGGACAGGGTGCCGGGGAGCTGTTTTTT. As protein: CASSLGQGAGELFF.

The chain employs TRBV29-1 and TRBJ2-2, with a possible D match to TRBD1 (5 bases). The CDR3 runs 13 residues. Germline CDR1 SQVTM, CDR2 ANQGSEA. V dropped 6 bases and J dropped 4 bases, with 12 bases sitting between them. The CDR3 loop reads CSVDIGSTGELFF. The DNA of the CDR3 is TGCAGCGTGGACATAGGATCCACCGGGGAGCTGTTTTTT.

The V and J genes are TRBV4-2 and TRBJ2-2; tentative D call: TRBD2 (5 bases). The CDR3 is made up of 17 amino acids. Germline V CDR1 and CDR2: LGHNA, YNFKEQ. With 0 bases removed from V and 2 bases from J, the gap between germline ends came to 13 bases. DNA of the CDR3: TGTGCCAGCAGCCAAGATCCCGTAAGCGGCAACACCGGGGAGCTGTTTTTT. Translating gives CASSQDPVSGNTGELFF.

This chain links TRBV10-1 with TRBJ2-5; 8 bases are a match to TRBD1. Looked up from germline, CDR1 is WNHNN and CDR2 is SYGVQD (reference sequence). CDR3 length equals 15 residues. Losses at the gene ends were 2 bases for V and 1 base for J; bases not matched to a gene: 3. CDR3 amino acids: CASSETDRGQETQYF. Here the CDR3 DNA reads TGCGCCAGCAGTGAGACTGACAGGGGCCAAGAGACCCAGTACTTC.

This rearrangement joins TRBV29-1 to TRBJ2-7, with no clear D. CDR3 size: 12 residues. Trimming left V 5 bases short and J 3 bases short, with 11 bases between. Germline V CDR1 and CDR2: SQVTM, ANQGSEA. The CDR3 DNA reads TGCAGCGTTTCGGGCCCGTACTACGAGCAGTACTTC. Translation: CSVSGPYYEQYF.

This clonotype was detected only a few times. The germline gene is not matched at one end of the junction; a read error may be the cause. V gene TRBV20-1 combines with J gene TRBJ1-2; weak D call: TRBD1 (5 bases). CDR3 length: 11 amino acids. Looked up from germline, CDR1 is DFQATT and CDR2 is SNEGSKA (reference sequence). The CDR3 sequence is CSARGGGGGPF. Here the CDR3 DNA reads TGCAGTGCTAGAGGGGGGGGGGGAGGGCCTTTC.

J is TRBJ2-1 and V is TRBV7-6; 9 bases are shared with TRBD1. Per germline, CDR1 SGHVS and CDR2 FNYEAQ. The trim removed 1 base at V and 14 bases at J, leaving 9 bases unmatched. The CDR3 covers 14 residues. The CDR3 DNA reads as TGTGCCAGCAGCTTAGACGTTTCACGGACAGGGGAGTTCTTC. This encodes CASSLDVSRTGEFF.

This clonotype was observed a few times. The chain has TRBV29-1 and TRBJ2-7; 7 bases align to TRBD1. Looked up from germline, CDR1 is SQVTM and CDR2 is ANQGSEA. The CDR3 has 11 amino acids. After removal of 7 bases from V and 6 bases from J, the junction contained 6 bases not matched to a gene. The CDR3 DNA is TGCAGCGGCAGGACAGGTTTCGAGCAGTACTTC. Protein: CSGRTGFEQYF.

The chain employs TRBV5-1 and TRBJ2-7; 12 bases map to TRBD1. Germline-derived CDR1 and CDR2 are SGHRS and YFSETQ. The CDR3 is made up of 17 amino acids. With V trimmed by 6 bases and J by 4 bases, 14 bases remained unmatched. The CDR3 region is CASTPRSLGQGAYEQYF. DNA for the CDR3: TGCGCCAGCACCCCCAGAAGCCTGGGACAGGGGGCTTACGAGCAGTACTTC.

In this sample, this clonotype turned up once. The chain recombines TRBV18 with TRBJ1-1; possibly TRBD1 for D (5 bases). V was cut by 2 bases and J by 8 bases, with 9 bases left in between. The germline V gene has CDR1 KGHSH and CDR2 LQKENI. The CDR3 is 12 residues long. The CDR3 loop is CASSPRDVEAFF. The CDR3 DNA is TGTGCCAGCTCACCAAGGGACGTCGAAGCTTTCTTT. The entire variable domain, with the rest obtained from reference TRBV18 and TRBJ1-1, is as follows: NAGVMQNPRHLVRRRGQEARLRCSPMKGHSHVYWYRQLPEEGLKFMVYLQKENIIDESGMPKERFSAEFPKEGPSILRIQQVVRGDSAAYFCASSPRDVEAFFGQGTRLTVV.

This chain connects TRBV5-6 to TRBJ1-2; TRBD1 agrees at 7 bases. CDR1 and CDR2 (germline): SGHDT, YYEEEE. This CDR3 has 16 amino acids. The J segment lost 3 bases and the V segment lost 5 bases, leaving 13 bases of the junction unmatched. CDR3 amino acids: CASRPDRVGLYYGYTF. CDR3 in DNA: TGTGCCAGCAGACCCGACAGGGTTGGACTTTACTATGGCTACACCTTC. Supplemented by reference TRBV5-6 and TRBJ1-2, the full variable domain reads DAGVTQSPTHLIKTRGQQVTLRCSPKSGHDTVSWYQQALGQGPQFIFQYYEEEERQRGNFPDRFSGHQFPNYSSELNVNALLLGDSALYLCASRPDRVGLYYGYTFGSGTRLTVV.